This entry lists 20 T cell receptor beta chains sequenced from one sample in a study of blood T cell repertoires in COVID-19. The method was immunoSEQ multiplex PCR; TCRdb's version includes in-frame clones alone and lacks a portion of them. The table records about 250,000 clones, approximately 83% of them present only once. The specimen was PBMCs or T cells enriched from blood (not recorded which). These receptors all stem from a woman in her twenties or thirties who had recovered from COVID-19.

V is TRBV7-9 and J is TRBJ2-1; possible D gene TRBD1, 5 bases. Trimming pared 5 bases from V and 6 bases from J, leaving 26 bases between. Germline CDR1 and CDR2: SEHNR and FQNEAQ (reference sequence). The CDR3 extends over 18 amino acids. The CDR3 DNA sequence: TGTGCCAGCAGCGTTGGGGCTAAGGGGCGCCGGCGATTCAATGAGCAGTTCTTC. It specifies CASSVGAKGRRRFNEQFF.

Turning to this clone: The same CDR3 also results from other DNA sequences found in this sample. The chain is built from TRBV7-9 and TRBJ1-1; the match to TRBD1 covers 8 bases. This CDR3 is built from 15 residues. V trimming: 2 bases; J trimming: 1 base; junction bases outside the gene matches: 3. Germline V lookup: CDR1 SEHNR, CDR2 FQNEAQ (reference sequence). Here the CDR3 DNA reads TGTGCCAGCAGCTTAAGCGGACAGGGGAACACTGAAGCTTTCTTT. It encodes CASSLSGQGNTEAFF.

This rearrangement joins TRBV3-1 (or the pseudogene TRBV3-2) to TRBJ1-1, with 7 bases that match TRBD1. V lost 1 base to trimming and J lost 7 bases; unmatched junction nucleotides: 6. The CDR3 consists of 14 residues. Germline V gives CDR1 LGHDT, CDR2 YNNKEL (reference sequence). CDR3 DNA: TGTGCCAGCAGCCAAGCTCCGGGACAGAATGAAGCTTTCTTT. The encoded protein is CASSQAPGQNEAFF.

The V call is TRBV15, the J call TRBJ2-7; D is possibly TRBD1 (7 bases). CDR1 is LNHNV, CDR2 YYDKDF, per germline (reference sequence). CDR3 size: 15 residues. V dropped 2 bases and J dropped 4 bases, with 15 bases sitting between them. The CDR3 is CATSRSPTGRYEQYF. CDR3 nucleotide sequence: TGTGCCACCAGCAGATCCCCGACAGGGAGGTACGAGCAGTACTTC.

A word on this clone: A read error may account for a junction end that differs from germline. V is TRBV7-2 and J is TRBJ2-6; weak D call: TRBD1 (5 bases). CDR3 length: 15 amino acids. Germline V CDR1 and CDR2: SGHTA, FQGNSA. In DNA form, the CDR3 reads TGTGCCAGCAGTCAGACAGTCTCTAGGGCCAACGTCCTGACTTTC. Protein product: CASSQTVSRANVLTF.

The CDR3 DNA reads TGTGCCAGCAGTGAAGAGGGGACTTACAGTTCCTACAATGAGCAGTTCTTC. Its translation is CASSEEGTYSSYNEQFF. The gene calls are TRBV2 and TRBJ2-1; TRBD2 might be the D (6 bases). V was shortened by 1 base and J by 1 base, with 14 bases between the two germline ends. Germline loops: CDR1 SNHLY, CDR2 FYNNEI. This CDR3 spans 17 amino acids.

Concerning this clone itself: This CDR3 is also generated by other DNA sequences in the sample. The rearrangement links TRBV19 to TRBJ1-5; no firm D call. Trimming pared 3 bases from V and 1 base from J, leaving 7 bases between. Looked up from germline, CDR1 is LNHDA and CDR2 is SQIVND (reference sequence). The CDR3 length is 14 residues. CDR3 sequence reads: CASSIPGSNQPQHF. CDR3 in DNA: TGTGCCAGTAGTATCCCCGGGAGCAATCAGCCCCAGCATTTT.

The chain uses TRBV28 and TRBJ2-2; TRBD1 agrees at 8 bases. The CDR3 runs 16 residues. Germline V CDR1 and CDR2: MDHEN, SYDVKM. The V segment lost 7 bases and the J segment 4 bases; nucleotides outside the gene matches: 11. The CDR3 bases are TGTGCCAGCACCATTGACAGGGGCGGCCCCACCGGGGAGCTGTTTTTT. This sequence encodes CASTIDRGGPTGELFF.

The CDR3 loop reads CASSLLLQGDQPQHF. The CDR3 bases are TGTGCCAGCAGTTTATTGTTACAGGGAGATCAGCCCCAGCATTTT. The chain employs TRBV28 and TRBJ1-5; D is possibly TRBD1 (6 bases). Germline CDR1 reads MDHEN; CDR2 reads SYDVKM. This CDR3 has 15 amino acids. Trimming took 1 base from V and 5 from J, leaving 12 bases between them.

Only one count was recorded for this clone. J is TRBJ2-3 and V is TRBV7-9, with 8 bases lining up with TRBD2. The CDR3 is 16 amino acids. Trimming at V came to 5 bases and at J to 2 bases, leaving 9 bases not matched to a gene. Germline loops: CDR1 SEHNR, CDR2 FQNEAQ (reference sequence). The CDR3 nucleotides are TGTGCCAGCAGCGAACGTAGCGGGGACCTCACAGATACGCAGTATTTT. Its protein product is CASSERSGDLTDTQYF.

The chain employs TRBV5-1 and TRBJ1-2; 12 bases match TRBD1. The V gene's germline CDR1 is SGHRS and CDR2 YFSETQ. V shed 0 bases and J 10 bases; nucleotides not matched to a gene: 10. The CDR3 totals 16 residues. The chain's CDR3 is CASSLGLGTGGRIYTF. DNA of the CDR3: TGCGCCAGCAGCTTGGGCTTAGGGACAGGGGGCCGGATCTACACCTTC.

This clone was recorded once. This sequence joins TRBV19 and TRBJ2-1; possible D gene TRBD2, 7 bases. Trimming pared 7 bases from V and 0 bases from J, leaving 16 bases between. The germline CDR1 and CDR2 sequences are LNHDA and SQIVND (reference sequence). There are 16 residues in the CDR3. The CDR3 is CASKKGGAYSYNEQFF. CDR3 in DNA: TGTGCCAGTAAAAAAGGGGGGGCCTACTCCTACAATGAGCAGTTCTTC.

The rearrangement joins TRBV25-1 to TRBJ1-4; no clear D gene. The CDR3 has 16 residues. The V gene's germline CDR1 is MGHDK and CDR2 SYGVNS. The V end lost 2 bases, the J end lost 3 bases, and 13 bases lay between the germline ends. The CDR3: CASSERSAIPNEKLFF. DNA of the CDR3: TGTGCCAGCAGTGAAAGGAGTGCTATTCCTAATGAAAAACTGTTTTTT.

The V call is TRBV10-1, the J call TRBJ2-1; TRBD1 is a possible D gene (5 bases). Germline-derived CDR1 and CDR2 are WNHNN and SYGVQD (reference sequence). The CDR3 is made up of 13 amino acids. V dropped 2 bases and J dropped 7 bases, with 9 bases sitting between them. CDR3 residues: CASSEGARNEQFF. The CDR3 DNA follows: TGCGCCAGCAGTGAGGGGGCAAGGAATGAGCAGTTCTTC.

The CDR3 sequence: CASHWLAGTTDTQYF. CDR3 DNA: TGCGCCAGCCATTGGCTAGCGGGAACCACAGATACGCAGTATTTT. The chain has TRBV5-1 and TRBJ2-3, with 9 bases matching TRBD2. Germline V CDR1 and CDR2: SGHRS, YFSETQ. V trimming: 7 bases; J trimming: 2 bases; junction bases outside the gene matches: 8. This CDR3 is built from 15 residues. Using reference TRBV5-1 and TRBJ2-3 for the parts outside the CDR3, the full variable domain is KAGVTQTPRYLIKTRGQQVTLSCSPISGHRSVSWYQQTPGQGLQFLFEYFSETQRNKGNFPGRFSGRQFSNSRSEMNVSTLELGDSALYLCASHWLAGTTDTQYFGPGTRLTVL.

The V and J genes are TRBV15 and TRBJ2-2; D is perhaps TRBD2 (7 bases). Per the germline V gene, CDR1 is LNHNV and CDR2 is YYDKDF (reference sequence). This CDR3 contains 19 residues. Trimming cost V 0 bases and J 1 base, with 18 bases left between them. The CDR3 nucleotides read TGTGCCACCAGCAGAGACGGGGCAGGGGCTAGCGGGAACACCGGGGAGCTGTTTTTT. This gives the protein CATSRDGAGASGNTGELFF.

A note on this clone: The same CDR3 also results from other DNA sequences found in this sample. V usage is TRBV5-1 and J usage is TRBJ1-2; 9 nucleotides agree with TRBD1. The CDR3 contains 13 residues. CDR1 is SGHRS and CDR2 is YFSETQ in the germline V gene. The V segment lost 0 bases and the J segment 6 bases; nucleotides outside the gene matches: 0. CDR3 residues: CASSLGDRDGYTF. The CDR3 coding sequence is TGCGCCAGCAGCTTGGGGGACAGGGATGGCTACACCTTC.

This clone has only a few counts. The chain links TRBV3-1 (or the pseudogene TRBV3-2) to TRBJ2-7; D call uncertain. Trimming shortened V by 0 bases and J by 4 bases, and 10 bases separated the two germline ends. CDR1 is LGHDT, CDR2 YNNKEL, per germline (reference sequence). CDR3 length: 14 amino acids. CDR3 DNA: TGTGCCAGCAGCCAAGATCTCGCGCCGTACGAGCAGTACTTC. Amino acids: CASSQDLAPYEQYF.

The rearrangement joins TRBV4-1 to TRBJ1-4; no clear D. The CDR3 runs 15 residues. CDR1 and CDR2 from the germline V gene are MGHRA and YSYEKL. Trimming shortened V by 2 bases and J by 8 bases, and 15 bases separated the two germline ends. The CDR3 region has the DNA TGCGCCAGCAGCCAATTACTCCCTCCGCGGGAAAAACTGTTTTTT. Translation: CASSQLLPPREKLFF.

The count of this clone is one. The V and J genes are TRBV15 and TRBJ1-2; a weak D match, TRBD1 (5 bases). This CDR3 comprises 16 residues. Trimming left V 2 bases short and J 3 bases short, with 16 bases between. The V gene's germline CDR1 is LNHNV and CDR2 YYDKDF (reference sequence). CDR3 sequence reads: CATSRPDSGGYYGYTF. CDR3 DNA sequence: TGTGCCACCAGCAGACCAGACAGCGGGGGGTACTATGGCTACACCTTC.